The TCR beta chain under discussion was sequenced for a study of blood T cell repertoires in COVID-19. The table came from immunoSEQ multiplex PCR; TCRdb's copy has only in-frame clones and leaves some out. The sample carries about 190,000 clones, 70% to 80% recorded once. V lost 3 bases to trimming and J lost 3 bases; unmatched junction nucleotides: 3. Germline CDR1 SGHTS, CDR2 YDEGEE. This CDR3 spans 14 amino acids. Sequencing was performed on peripheral blood. This receptor was obtained from a man aged 50 to 59 who had recovered from COVID-19. The gene calls are TRBV5-8 and TRBJ1-5; 7 nucleotides agree with TRBD1. CDR3 sequence reads: CASSWGQPNQPQHF. CDR3 bases: TGTGCCAGCAGCTGGGGACAGCCCAATCAGCCCCAGCATTTT.